This T cell receptor (beta chain) appears in the sequencing data of a study of patients and donors after allogeneic stem cell transplantation. The CDR3 spans 13 residues. There are many counts of this clonotype. Germline is not matched at one junction end, which may reflect a read error. TCRdb passed the RT-PCR reads through MiXCR, listing each CDR3 protein once. The sample shows 100,000 to 120,000 distinct CDR3 sequences, 35% to 45% of them seen only once. This clonotype was sampled from a human donor who was either an allogeneic HSCT recipient or a stem cell or donor lymphocyte infusion donor (not recorded which). It is not recorded whose cells these are; they may come from a transplant donor. The chain joins TRBV12-3 or TRBV12-4 to TRBJ1-2; TRBD1 might be the D (6 bases). The sequenced material came from blood, either unsorted or a sorted T cell fraction (not recorded which). The CDR3 region is CASSLGQGYGYTF. In nucleotides, the CDR3 is TGTGCCAGCAGCTTAGGGCAGGGGTATGGCTACACCTTC.